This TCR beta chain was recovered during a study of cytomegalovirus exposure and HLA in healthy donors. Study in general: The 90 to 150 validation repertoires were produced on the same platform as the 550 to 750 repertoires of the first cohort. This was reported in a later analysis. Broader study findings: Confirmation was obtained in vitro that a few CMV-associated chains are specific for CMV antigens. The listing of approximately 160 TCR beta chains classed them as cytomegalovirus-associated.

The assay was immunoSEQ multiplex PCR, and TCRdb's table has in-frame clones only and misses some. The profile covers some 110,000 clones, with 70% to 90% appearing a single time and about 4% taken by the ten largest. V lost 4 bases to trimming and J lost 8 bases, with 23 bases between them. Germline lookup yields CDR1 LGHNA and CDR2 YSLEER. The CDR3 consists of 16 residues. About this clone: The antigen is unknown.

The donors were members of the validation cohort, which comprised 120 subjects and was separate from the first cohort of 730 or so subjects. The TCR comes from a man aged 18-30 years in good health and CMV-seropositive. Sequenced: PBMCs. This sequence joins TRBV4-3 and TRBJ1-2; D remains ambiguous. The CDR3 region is CASSPSHLLASGGYTF. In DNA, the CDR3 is TGCGCCAGCAGCCCGTCTCATTTGTTAGCCTCGGGGGGCTACACCTTC.